This is a list of T cell receptor beta chains from one sample in a study of T-cell reconstitution after alpha-beta-depleted transplantation in children. TCRdb re-derived calls from the PCR reads in MiXCR, one entry per CDR3 protein. The data contain about 110,000 distinct CDR3 sequences, over 9% of them singletons. The source was PBMCs, collected before TCRalphabeta/CD19-depleted stem cell transplant. Receptors were obtained from a boy under 10 years old with acute lymphoblastic leukemia, due to receive a stem cell transplant. Both conserved end residues are part of each CDR3. The D gene is left open where the match is weak. The size entry is marked missing in some rows and otherwise reads once, few, many or a size class.

V gene: TRBV5-1; clone size: .; J gene: TRBJ2-1; D gene: TRBD2; CDR3 protein: CASSPFTSGSRNNEQFF; CDR3 DNA: TGCGCCAGCAGCCCTTTCACTAGCGGGAGTAGGAACAATGAGCAGTTCTTC
V gene: TRBV6-1; clone size: few; J gene: TRBJ1-1; D gene: .; CDR3 protein: CASISDIFGSEAFF; CDR3 DNA: TGTGCCAGCATCTCAGACATATTCGGGTCTGAAGCTTTCTTT
V gene: TRBV29-1; clone size: many; J gene: TRBJ2-1; D gene: .; CDR3 protein: CSVEVRGPYNEQFF; CDR3 DNA: TGCAGCGTTGAAGTCCGGGGCCCCTACAATGAGCAGTTCTTC
V gene: TRBV20-1; clone size: few; J gene: TRBJ2-1; D gene: TRBD2; CDR3 protein: CSASALAGGYSYNEQFF; CDR3 DNA: TGCAGTGCTAGCGCACTAGCGGGAGGGTACTCCTACAATGAGCAGTTCTTC
V gene: TRBV5-1; clone size: .; J gene: TRBJ2-1; D gene: .; CDR3 protein: CASSYDWSSYNEQFF; CDR3 DNA: TGCGCCAGCAGCTACGATTGGAGCTCCTACAATGAGCAGTTCTTC
V gene: TRBV20-1; clone size: few; J gene: TRBJ1-1; D gene: .; CDR3 protein: CSARSGNSEAFF; CDR3 DNA: TGCAGTGCTAGGTCCGGGAATAGTGAAGCTTTCTTT
V gene: TRBV20-1; clone size: few; J gene: TRBJ1-1; D gene: .; CDR3 protein: CSARTGAKNTEAFF; CDR3 DNA: TGCAGTGCTAGAACCGGGGCGAAGAACACTGAAGCTTTCTTT
V gene: TRBV3-1; clone size: few; J gene: TRBJ2-7; D gene: TRBD2; CDR3 protein: CASSQVPTGGPVGEQYF; CDR3 DNA: TGTGCCAGCAGCCAAGTCCCCACGGGAGGGCCTGTTGGCGAGCAGTACTTC
V gene: TRBV7-6; clone size: .; J gene: TRBJ1-1; D gene: .; CDR3 protein: CASSLFGLDTEAFF; CDR3 DNA: TGTGCCAGCAGCTTATTCGGATTGGACACTGAAGCTTTCTTT
V gene: TRBV20-1; clone size: many; J gene: TRBJ1-1; D gene: .; CDR3 protein: CSASPRRTEAFF; CDR3 DNA: TGCAGTGCTAGTCCCCGGAGAACTGAAGCTTTCTTT
V gene: TRBV5-1; clone size: few; J gene: TRBJ1-1; D gene: .; CDR3 protein: CASIQLNTEAFF; CDR3 DNA: TGCGCCAGCATTCAGTTGAACACTGAAGCTTTCTTT
V gene: TRBV27; clone size: few; J gene: TRBJ1-1; D gene: .; CDR3 protein: CASSLGGLEAFF; CDR3 DNA: TGTGCCAGCAGTTTAGGGGGCCTTGAAGCTTTCTTT
V gene: TRBV18; clone size: few; J gene: TRBJ2-3; D gene: TRBD2; CDR3 protein: CASSRGLAGGPEDTQYF; CDR3 DNA: TGTGCCAGCTCGCGGGGACTAGCGGGAGGGCCAGAAGATACGCAGTATTTT
V gene: TRBV2; clone size: .; J gene: TRBJ1-2; D gene: .; CDR3 protein: CASSEARTESNYGYTF; CDR3 DNA: TGTGCCAGCAGTGAAGCTAGGACAGAGTCTAACTATGGCTACACCTTC
V gene: TRBV5-8; clone size: .; J gene: TRBJ1-2; D gene: .; CDR3 protein: CASSSTKYGYTF; CDR3 DNA: TGTGCCAGCAGCTCGACTAAATATGGCTACACCTTC
V gene: TRBV5-1; clone size: few; J gene: TRBJ2-5; D gene: TRBD1; CDR3 protein: CASSLVDRDMQETQYF; CDR3 DNA: TGCGCCAGCAGCTTGGTTGACAGGGATATGCAAGAGACCCAGTACTTC
V gene: TRBV12-3/TRBV12-4; clone size: many; J gene: TRBJ2-3; D gene: .; CDR3 protein: CASSYSDTDTQYF; CDR3 DNA: TGTGCCAGCAGTTATAGCGACACAGATACGCAGTATTTT
V gene: TRBV7-6; clone size: many; J gene: TRBJ2-7; D gene: .; CDR3 protein: CASSFSGLNEQYF; CDR3 DNA: TGTGCCAGCAGCTTTAGCGGACTCAACGAGCAGTACTTC
V gene: TRBV12-3/TRBV12-4; clone size: many; J gene: TRBJ2-7; D gene: TRBD2; CDR3 protein: CASSPRSSGSYEQYF; CDR3 DNA: TGTGCCAGCAGTCCACGGAGTAGCGGGAGCTACGAGCAGTACTTC
V gene: TRBV20-1; clone size: many; J gene: TRBJ1-1; D gene: TRBD1; CDR3 protein: CSAPGAGGVGTEAFF; CDR3 DNA: TGCAGTGCCCCTGGAGCAGGGGGCGTTGGCACTGAAGCTTTCTTT
V gene: TRBV6-1; clone size: many; J gene: TRBJ2-7; D gene: .; CDR3 protein: CASIPGTPGIYEQYF; CDR3 DNA: TGTGCCAGCATCCCCGGGACCCCAGGGATCTACGAGCAGTACTTC
V gene: TRBV27; clone size: .; J gene: TRBJ1-1; D gene: TRBD1; CDR3 protein: CATNRGPTEAFF; CDR3 DNA: TGTGCCACCAACAGGGGTCCCACTGAAGCTTTCTTT
V gene: TRBV15; clone size: few; J gene: TRBJ2-2; D gene: TRBD1; CDR3 protein: CATSSADRGVTGELFF; CDR3 DNA: TGTGCCACCAGCAGCGCAGACAGGGGGGTCACCGGGGAGCTGTTTTTT
V gene: TRBV4-1; clone size: .; J gene: TRBJ1-2; D gene: .; CDR3 protein: CASSQVASVGYGYTF; CDR3 DNA: TGCGCCAGCAGCCAAGTGGCCTCGGTGGGCTATGGCTACACCTTC
V gene: TRBV12-3/TRBV12-4; clone size: many; J gene: TRBJ1-1; D gene: .; CDR3 protein: CASSLGLGTEAFF; CDR3 DNA: TGTGCCAGCAGTTTGGGACTGGGGACTGAAGCTTTCTTT
V gene: TRBV20-1; clone size: .; J gene: TRBJ2-3; D gene: TRBD2; CDR3 protein: CSATRRKKLAGGTDTQYF; CDR3 DNA: TGCAGTGCTACTCGGAGAAAGAAACTAGCGGGAGGCACAGATACGCAGTATTTT
V gene: TRBV27; clone size: few; J gene: TRBJ1-5; D gene: TRBD1; CDR3 protein: CATRQGSNQPQHF; CDR3 DNA: TGTGCCACCAGACAGGGAAGCAATCAGCCCCAGCATTTT
V gene: TRBV20-1; clone size: .; J gene: TRBJ1-3; D gene: TRBD1; CDR3 protein: CSAPEDRGRGNTIYF; CDR3 DNA: TGCAGTGCTCCCGAGGACAGGGGGAGAGGAAACACCATATATTTT
V gene: TRBV5-4; clone size: few; J gene: TRBJ2-1; D gene: TRBD2; CDR3 protein: CASRPLGLAADNEQFF; CDR3 DNA: TGTGCCAGCAGACCGCTGGGGCTAGCGGCCGACAATGAGCAGTTCTTC
V gene: TRBV20-1; clone size: few; J gene: TRBJ2-5; D gene: .; CDR3 protein: CSARDQETQYF; CDR3 DNA: TGCAGTGCTAGAGATCAGGAGACCCAGTACTTC
V gene: TRBV18; clone size: .; J gene: TRBJ2-1; D gene: TRBD2; CDR3 protein: CASSQGSGSNGEQFF; CDR3 DNA: TGTGCCAGCTCCCAAGGGAGCGGGAGCAATGGTGAGCAGTTCTTC
V gene: TRBV27; clone size: many; J gene: TRBJ2-7; D gene: TRBD2; CDR3 protein: CASSGPAGGGNEQYF; CDR3 DNA: TGTGCCAGCAGTGGACCCGCGGGAGGGGGGAACGAGCAGTACTTC
V gene: TRBV19; clone size: few; J gene: TRBJ1-1; D gene: TRBD1; CDR3 protein: CASNGDRGDTEAFF; CDR3 DNA: TGTGCCAGTAACGGGGACAGGGGTGACACTGAAGCTTTCTTT
V gene: TRBV27; clone size: .; J gene: TRBJ2-7; D gene: .; CDR3 protein: CASSFQPPWSSEQYF; CDR3 DNA: TGTGCCAGCAGTTTCCAGCCGCCCTGGTCGAGCGAGCAGTACTTC
V gene: TRBV19; clone size: .; J gene: TRBJ1-1; D gene: .; CDR3 protein: CASSILGTEAFF; CDR3 DNA: TGTGCCAGTAGTATCCTGGGGACTGAAGCTTTCTTT
V gene: TRBV12-3/TRBV12-4; clone size: medium-sized; J gene: TRBJ2-2; D gene: .; CDR3 protein: CASTTNTGELFF; CDR3 DNA: TGTGCCAGCACTACGAACACCGGGGAGCTGTTTTTT
V gene: TRBV7-6; clone size: many; J gene: TRBJ2-5; D gene: .; CDR3 protein: CASSVSETQYF; CDR3 DNA: TGTGCCAGCAGCGTCAGCGAGACCCAGTACTTC
V gene: TRBV13; clone size: .; J gene: TRBJ1-2; D gene: .; CDR3 protein: CASSAEHGPDGYTF; CDR3 DNA: TGTGCCAGCAGCGCCGAACACGGCCCGGATGGCTACACCTTC
V gene: TRBV7-9; clone size: many; J gene: TRBJ2-3; D gene: .; CDR3 protein: CASTAGGFTDTQYF; CDR3 DNA: TGTGCCAGCACCGCCGGGGGATTCACAGATACGCAGTATTTT
V gene: TRBV10-3; clone size: few; J gene: TRBJ2-1; D gene: TRBD2; CDR3 protein: CATEIGWSSGPGEQFF; CDR3 DNA: TGTGCCACGGAGATAGGCTGGTCTAGCGGCCCTGGTGAGCAGTTCTTC
V gene: TRBV20-1; clone size: few; J gene: TRBJ2-5; D gene: .; CDR3 protein: CSARAAEGGETQYF; CDR3 DNA: TGCAGTGCTAGAGCGGCAGAGGGTGGGGAGACCCAGTACTTC
V gene: TRBV2; clone size: few; J gene: TRBJ1-1; D gene: .; CDR3 protein: CASSWITSKAFF; CDR3 DNA: TGTGCCAGCAGTTGGATAACCTCGAAAGCTTTCTTT